A single sample is the source of the 9 T cell receptor beta chains below, sequenced in a study of shared clonotypes between healthy human individuals. Profiling relied on immunoSEQ multiplex PCR, and the TCRdb table lists in-frame clones only, not all of them. The sample records about 1.5 million clones, nearly 99% being singletons. Sample: naive CD4+ T cells sorted from blood. Documented subset: CD45RA+ positively selected. These receptors were collected from a man aged 30 to 39 in good health.

This chain links TRBV7-3 with TRBJ1-2, with D possibly being TRBD1 (5 bases). Trimming pared 1 base from V and 4 bases from J, leaving 19 bases between. Germline values: CDR1 SGHTA, CDR2 FQGTGA. The CDR3 consists of 17 residues. The CDR3 nucleotides are TGTGCCAGCAGCTTAAAGGTCGTTGGCCATCAGGGCTATGGCTACACCTTC. It translates to CASSLKVVGHQGYGYTF.

V and J are TRBV27 and TRBJ1-2; D remains ambiguous. The CDR3 length is 13 residues. Trimming shortened V by 2 bases and J by 10 bases, and 14 bases separated the two germline ends. Per the germline V gene, CDR1 is MNHEY and CDR2 is SMNVEV (reference sequence). This CDR3 is CASSLDGTRDYTF. Written as DNA, the CDR3 is TGTGCCAGCAGTTTAGATGGCACACGAGACTACACCTTC.

Comment on this clone: Within the sample, other DNA sequences also encode this same CDR3. The V and J genes are TRBV5-1 and TRBJ1-2; TRBD1 aligns across 8 bases. The V and J ends lost 4 bases and 3 bases, in that order; junction bases with no gene match: 2. This CDR3 has 13 amino acids. Germline V gives CDR1 SGHRS, CDR2 YFSETQ. The CDR3 spells CASSGQGDYGYTF. The CDR3 DNA is TGCGCCAGCAGCGGACAGGGTGACTATGGCTACACCTTC.

About this clone: This sample also contains other DNA sequences that code for the same CDR3. The rearrangement links TRBV14 to TRBJ2-2, with a weak D call TRBD1 (6 bases). Looked up from germline, CDR1 is SGHDN and CDR2 is FVKESK. The V and J ends lost 6 bases and 0 bases respectively, with 11 bases between them. There are 15 residues in the CDR3. The CDR3 DNA reads as TGTGCCAGCAGGCCTTCAGGGGCGAACACCGGGGAGCTGTTTTTT. It specifies CASRPSGANTGELFF.

This clone was picked up one time. The chain links TRBV7-2 to TRBJ2-1, with 7 nucleotides matching TRBD2. Germline V CDR1 and CDR2: SGHTA, FQGNSA. The CDR3 contains 15 residues. The V segment lost 5 bases and the J segment 4 bases; nucleotides outside the gene matches: 8. Here the CDR3 DNA reads TGTGCCAGCAGCCACGGGAGGACAAGTTACAATGAGCAGTTCTTC. Its translation is CASSHGRTSYNEQFF.

This chain uses TRBV11-3 with TRBJ2-5, with 9 bases that match TRBD1. J gave up 4 bases and V 1 base, and 4 bases lay outside the gene matches. The V gene's germline CDR1 is SGHNT and CDR2 YENEEA. The CDR3 has 15 amino acids. CDR3 loop: CASSLGQGEGETQYF. The DNA of the CDR3 is TGTGCCAGCAGCTTAGGACAGGGGGAAGGAGAGACCCAGTACTTC. The full variable domain, rest sourced from reference TRBV11-3 and TRBJ2-5, is EAGVVQSPRYKIIEKKQPVAFWCNPISGHNTLYWYLQNLGQGPELLIRYENEEAVDDSQLPKDRFSAERLKGVDSTLKIQPAELGDSAVYLCASSLGQGEGETQYFGPGTRLLVL.

This clone was counted a single time. V gene TRBV7-9 combines with J gene TRBJ2-7; 9 bases agree with TRBD1. V was clipped by 1 base and J by 5 bases; unmatched bases: 3. CDR1 and CDR2 (germline): SEHNR, FQNEAQ (reference sequence). The length of the CDR3 is 14 residues. This chain's CDR3 is CASSLGQGEDEQYF. The DNA of the CDR3 is TGTGCCAGCAGCTTAGGACAGGGGGAGGACGAGCAGTACTTC.

The chain combines TRBV11-2 with TRBJ1-2; possibly TRBD1 for D (5 bases). The CDR3 contains 17 residues. Germline assignment: CDR1 SGHAT and CDR2 FQNNGV. The V and J ends lost 0 bases and 4 bases respectively, with 18 bases between them. CDR3 sequence: CASSLDWGSKSLYGYTF. The CDR3 DNA follows: TGTGCCAGCAGCTTAGATTGGGGCAGCAAAAGCCTCTATGGCTACACCTTC.

This clone was counted a few times. This sequence joins TRBV14 and TRBJ2-1, with 10 nucleotides matching TRBD2. The CDR3 loop spans 16 amino acids. Germline values: CDR1 SGHDN, CDR2 FVKESK. Trimming took 1 base from V and 9 from J; bases not matched to a gene: 9. The CDR3 here is CASSQVFLAGEVEQFF. For the CDR3, the DNA is TGTGCCAGCAGCCAAGTATTCCTAGCGGGAGAGGTTGAGCAGTTCTTC.